Reported below is one T cell receptor (beta chain). Its antigen is currently unknown. Produced via immunoSEQ multiplex PCR; TCRdb's table is partial and in-frame only. The data show 35,000 to 40,000 clones, around 93% seen once. Between the trimmed V and J ends, which lost 7 bases and 7 bases, there was a span of 13 bases. Germline-derived CDR1 and CDR2 are LNHDA and SQIVND (reference sequence). This CDR3 is built from 13 residues. These data are taken from a study of cytomegalovirus exposure and HLA in healthy donors. The wider study: The roughly 120 validation repertoires used the same platform as the 550 to 800 first-cohort repertoires (as reported by a later analysis).

Study-wide results and caveats: There were a few CMV-associated chains whose specificity for CMV antigens was confirmed in vitro. The study labeled fewer than 200 TCR beta chains cytomegalovirus-associated. Reports credit the classifier with highly specific, highly sensitive diagnosis of cytomegalovirus status.

This TCR came from a man aged 18 to 30 in good health and CMV-seronegative. The gene calls are TRBV19 and TRBJ2-2; D remains unclear. Sample: PBMCs. The CDR3 region has the DNA TGTGCCAGTACGCTAGGTGTGGTCGGGGAGCTGTTTTTT. As protein: CASTLGVVGELFF.